Reported below is one TCR beta chain. Its antigen is not yet known. Qualities for individual bases were not recorded, and no much larger clone is one base off. These data are taken from a study of shared clonotypes between healthy human individuals (dated by TCRdb to the early 2020s). Some background on the complete study: The cohort included a few men and a couple of women between 18 and 49 years of age. Per donor, three plates each were used for CD4 naive and CD4 memory, two for CD8 naive, and one for CD8 memory. To increase sequencing depth and limit assay-specific biases, TCR repertoire library preparation and sequencing were carried out by different laboratories using diverse techniques. Per donor, leukapheresis produced somewhere between about 0.8 and 9 billion PBMCs. To estimate repertoire size and how much clonotype sharing occurs between individuals, the study deeply sequenced the blood TCR repertoires of five or six healthy adults. General findings and caveats noted by the study authors: Because the study included a small number of donors, the genetic and exposure-history diversity represented was limited. Compared with non-shared clonotypes, the clonotypes found in all four sorted-subset donors had higher generation probabilities. Naive subsets generally had larger estimated clonotype richness than memory subsets. Pairwise subsampling led to the expectation that sequencing depth would affect the degree of clonotype sharing among donors. Sampling was restricted to blood, and TCR repertoires in tissues likely differ from the TCR repertoires found in blood. Approximately 5% of naive CD4, 3% to 3.5% of naive CD8, about 2.4% of memory CD4, and over 0.35% of memory CD8 clonotypes were shared across several donors. Even with the large sequencing depth, rarefaction of the sorted-subset datasets indicated that sequencing was incomplete.

The donors were healthy, HIV-negative adults who had no recently reported acute infections or vaccinations. All donors were Caucasian adults living in Nashville, Tennessee, USA. CD4+ T cells were enriched through magnetic negative selection, after which naive cells were positively selected on CD45RA and the remaining negative fraction served as the memory subset. Blood was obtained by leukapheresis, after which PBMCs were separated by Ficoll-Histopaque density gradient centrifugation and cryopreserved in liquid nitrogen vapor phase. Purity and quantity of every magnetically sorted T cell population were checked by analytical flow cytometry. Genomic DNA was isolated from every sorted fraction and measured by UV absorbance on a Nanodrop 2000c. Using the deep immunoSEQ assay, multiplex PCR amplified TCR CDR3 regions from genomic DNA. Extracted genomic DNA from each cell subset was distributed evenly across all wells of several immunoSEQ 96-well plates, and each plate was treated as a replicate. For sorted subsets, approximately 200 ng of genomic DNA, equivalent to 25,000 to 35,000 T cell genomes, went into each replicate PCR. Purified libraries were measured with a Qubit 3.0 fluorometer, size-checked on a Bioanalyzer 2100, and measured again with the KAPA Library Quantification kit. Each immunoSEQ 96-well plate was sequenced on its own single-read 150-cycle Illumina NextSeq 550 flow cell. The published analysis was carried out like this. Because the immunoSEQ output included only junctional sequences and no quality scores, the filtering could not be the same as the filtering used for full-length reads. To assign V/J genes and CDR3, sequences were annotated against IMGT germline references using PyIR, a Python wrapper for IgBLAST v1.9. Any read was removed if the V/J assignment was weak (E-value above 1e-6), the CDR3 was missing, or the read contained stop codons, out-of-frame junctions, or ambiguous translated residues. A V3J clonotype was defined by an identical inferred V gene, J gene, and CDR3 amino acid sequence. Percentage overlap between repertoires was calculated by dividing the number of shared unique clonotypes by the size of the smaller repertoire. Three approaches were used to assess repertoire richness: RTK rarefaction, the Chao1 estimator, and Recon v2.1 estimates of unobserved clonotypes. Generation probabilities were computed with OLGA for all TCRbeta clonotypes obtained by the gDNA method from several donors. TCRdb mirrors the immuneACCESS table, restricted to in-frame sequences. Some clones are absent from its copies; in checked studies, under half trace to an unresolved V gene, and the reason for the others is unknown. V and J calls and clone size are those listed in that table; D and trimming were worked out from the DNA. This sample holds some 2.1 million clones; 90% to 95% were observed only once. The top ten clones comprise 0.13% of the sample.

Sequences were obtained from naive CD4+ T cells sorted from blood. Sample cell subset or site, as interpreted from the label and publication: CD45RA+ positively selected. The receptor was isolated from a man aged 18 to 29 in good health.

DNA sequence: TGTGCCAGCAGAGCGCTCCAAGCGGTAGACAATGAGCAGTTCTTC. Its protein is CASRALQAVDNEQFF. The chain employs TRBV6-1 and TRBJ2-1, with TRBD2 tentatively as D gene (5 bases match). Looking up the germline V gene yields CDR1 MNHNS and CDR2 SASEGT. The CDR3 holds 15 amino acids from the cysteine to the phenylalanine. The read is trimmed to its CDR3 DNA, 45 bases read in frame from base 1. V gives up 6 bases and J gives up 5 bases, and the segment between their germline ends measures 17 bases.